The 27 T cell receptor beta chains below were found in one sample sequenced in a study of T cells after yellow fever vaccination. TCRdb processed the 5' RACE reads anew with MiXCR; each CDR3 protein has one entry. The sample consists of roughly 310,000 distinct CDR3 sequences, more than 3% of them appearing once. The sequences come from PBMCs, collected on the day of the yellow fever booster vaccination. The receptor source for this set is a man between 18 and 35 years old who received the YFV17D yellow fever vaccine.

This clonotype was picked up a small number of times. This rearrangement joins TRBV12-3 or TRBV12-4 to TRBJ1-1; D unclear. The CDR3 covers 10 residues. The germline V and J ends were trimmed by 2 bases and 8 bases, with 3 bases remaining between them. The CDR3 loop reads CASSLREAFF. For the CDR3, the DNA is TGTGCCAGCAGTTTAAGGGAAGCTTTCTTT.

There are a few counts of this clonotype. The V call is TRBV19, the J call TRBJ2-4; D possibly corresponds to TRBD1 (6 bases). The germline V gene encodes CDR1 LNHDA and CDR2 SQIVND (reference sequence). V was trimmed by 3 bases and J by 1 base, leaving 10 bases between them. The CDR3 extends over 15 amino acids. The CDR3 protein is CASSIGTGAKNIQYF. The CDR3 nucleotides read TGTGCCAGTAGTATTGGCACAGGGGCCAAAAACATTCAGTACTTC.

This clonotype was observed many times. The J gene is TRBJ2-7, the V gene TRBV5-1; 8 bases agree with TRBD1. CDR1 is SGHRS and CDR2 is YFSETQ in the germline V gene. The CDR3 covers 14 residues. J was trimmed by 1 base and V by 2 bases; bases with no gene match: 2. DNA for the CDR3: TGCGCCAGCAGCTTCGGACAGGGATCCTACGAGCAGTACGTC. It codes for CASSFGQGSYEQYV.

To note about this clonotype: One end of the junction does not line up with germline, which may come from a read error. CDR3 region: CASSLAPAGAQETQYF. The CDR3 DNA is TGTGCTAGCAGCTTAGCGCCAGCGGGGGCACAAGAGACCCAGTACTTC. The rearrangement links TRBV7-7 to TRBJ2-5; TRBD2 aligns across 8 bases. The CDR3 is made up of 16 amino acids. CDR1 is SSHAT and CDR2 is FNYEAQ in the germline V gene (reference sequence).

This clonotype has a handful of counts. J is TRBJ2-6 and V is TRBV5-4; TRBD1 matches 12 bases. The germline gives CDR1 SGHNT, CDR2 YYREEE (reference sequence). Germline trimming cut 0 bases from V and 1 base from J; bases unmatched to any gene: 2. The CDR3 length is 18 residues. Here the CDR3 reads CASSLAGQGASGANVLTF. CDR3 sequence (DNA): TGTGCCAGCAGCTTGGCGGGACAGGGGGCTTCTGGGGCCAACGTCCTGACTTTC.

This clonotype has at least ten counts. The gene calls are TRBV7-9 and TRBJ2-3; D might be TRBD2 (5 bases). The CDR3 spans 16 residues. Germline CDR1 reads SEHNR; CDR2 reads FQNEAQ (reference sequence). V gave up 1 base and J gave up 3 bases, with 14 bases separating them. The CDR3 is CASSLGRAVVTDTQYF. The CDR3 nucleotides are TGTGCCAGCAGCTTAGGACGAGCGGTAGTAACAGATACGCAGTATTTT. The whole variable domain, filled in from reference TRBV7-9 and TRBJ2-3, reads DTGVSQNPRHKITKRGQNVTFRCDPISEHNRLYWYRQTLGQGPEFLTYFQNEAQLEKSRLLSDRFSAERPKGSFSTLEIQRTEQGDSAMYLCASSLGRAVVTDTQYFGPGTRLTVL.

This clonotype was detected only a few times. This chain connects TRBV5-1 to TRBJ2-3; TRBD2 aligns across 11 bases. Germline V lookup: CDR1 SGHRS, CDR2 YFSETQ. J was trimmed by 10 bases and V by 3 bases; bases with no gene match: 13. The length of the CDR3 is 16 residues. CDR3 residues: CASSSSGTSGYEPQYF. CDR3 DNA sequence: TGCGCCAGCAGCTCCTCCGGGACTAGCGGATACGAGCCGCAGTATTTT.

This clonotype was counted a few times. The chain joins TRBV4-3 to TRBJ1-2; 11 nucleotides match TRBD1. This CDR3 has 17 amino acids. J gave up 4 bases and V 2 bases, and 9 bases lay outside the gene matches. CDR1 is LGHNA, CDR2 YSLEER, per germline. The CDR3 protein is CASSQPHAGTGGYGYTF. CDR3 DNA: TGCGCCAGCAGCCAACCACACGCCGGGACAGGGGGCTATGGCTACACCTTC.

The V call is TRBV24-1, the J call TRBJ1-5; D is unclear. The ends were cut back, 4 bases at V and 6 bases at J, with 9 bases in the middle. The CDR3 covers 13 residues. Germline V gene sequence: CDR1 KGHDR, CDR2 SFDVKD. The CDR3 is CATSEGRGQPQHF. In DNA form, the CDR3 reads TGTGCCACCAGTGAAGGGAGAGGTCAGCCCCAGCATTTT.

This clonotype was picked up a small number of times. CDR3 nucleotide sequence: TGCAGTGCTAGAGGCTTTCCCTCTGGGGCCAACGTCCTGACTTTC. Translated, it gives CSARGFPSGANVLTF. V and J are TRBV20-1 and TRBJ2-6; no clear D gene. This CDR3 comprises 15 residues. Trimming took off 1 base at V and 0 bases at J, with 7 bases between the two ends. Looked up from germline, CDR1 is DFQATT and CDR2 is SNEGSKA (reference sequence).

The chain links TRBV7-8 to TRBJ1-1; D ambiguous. The CDR3 consists of 12 residues. V was trimmed by 3 bases and J by 4 bases, leaving 6 bases between them. CDR1 and CDR2 (germline): SGHVS, FQNEAQ. Here the CDR3 DNA reads TGTGCCAGCAGCTTCGGGGTCACTGAAGCTTTCTTT. Amino acid sequence: CASSFGVTEAFF.

V usage is TRBV5-1 and J usage is TRBJ2-1, with 9 bases fitting TRBD1. Per germline, CDR1 SGHRS and CDR2 YFSETQ. This CDR3 is built from 15 residues. After removal of 4 bases from V and 9 bases from J, the junction contained 11 bases not matched to a gene. This CDR3 reads CASSLRQGGFGEQFF. DNA of the CDR3: TGCGCCAGCAGCCTCAGACAGGGGGGATTTGGTGAGCAGTTCTTC.

This clonotype has just a few counts. This chain links TRBV5-6 with TRBJ2-1, with TRBD1 matching 7 bases. The ends lost 3 bases at V and 0 bases at J; junction bases unmatched: 3. In germline, CDR1 is SGHDT, CDR2 YYEEEE. CDR3 length equals 15 residues. CDR3 coding DNA: TGTGCCAGCAGCTCGACAGGGCTCTCCTACAATGAGCAGTTCTTC. Translating gives CASSSTGLSYNEQFF.

The rearrangement uses TRBV6-5 and TRBJ2-5, with TRBD2 identical over 10 bases. The J segment lost 5 bases and the V segment lost 6 bases, leaving 9 bases of the junction unmatched. CDR1 is MNHEY, CDR2 SVGAGI, per germline. CDR3 size: 15 residues. In DNA, the CDR3 is TGTGCCAGCAGCCCAATTAAGCGGGGGGGGGAGACCCAGTACTTC. Protein product: CASSPIKRGGETQYF.

This clonotype showed up many times. The junction departs from the called germline gene at one end, perhaps through a read error. J is TRBJ2-5 and V is TRBV5-1; D call uncertain. The germline V gene encodes CDR1 SGHRS and CDR2 YFSETQ. This CDR3 is built from 13 residues. The CDR3 coding sequence is TGTGCCAGCAGCTTAGGGCTACAAGAGACCCAGTACTTC. This gives the protein CASSLGLQETQYF.

This clonotype was counted ten times or more. The V and J genes are TRBV4-2 and TRBJ2-3, with D unresolved. Germline-derived CDR1 and CDR2 are LGHNA and YNFKEQ. V shed 1 base and J shed 4 bases, with 15 bases lying between them. CDR3 length equals 16 residues. The CDR3 protein is CASSQGILGVADTQYF. The CDR3 nucleotides are TGTGCCAGCAGCCAAGGGATCCTAGGAGTGGCAGATACGCAGTATTTT.

This clonotype occurred many times. This rearrangement joins TRBV10-3 to TRBJ2-3; TRBD2 is a possible D gene (5 bases). Trimming pared 6 bases from V and 6 bases from J, leaving 13 bases between. The germline gives CDR1 ENHRY, CDR2 SYGVKD. CDR3 size: 13 residues. The CDR3 is CAISTGSFDTQYF. The CDR3 region has the DNA TGTGCCATCAGCACGGGGAGCTTTGATACGCAGTATTTT.

This chain connects TRBV4-3 to TRBJ2-5; D ambiguous. Trimming cost V 0 bases and J 5 bases, with 10 bases left between them. CDR3 length: 14 residues. Germline V gene data show CDR1 as LGHNA and CDR2 as YSLEER. The DNA of the CDR3 is TGCGCCAGCAGCCAAGAGGTAGCAACGGAGACCCAGTACTTC. Amino acid sequence: CASSQEVATETQYF.

The rearrangement uses TRBV6-2 or TRBV6-3 and TRBJ1-5; the D gene is possibly TRBD1 (5 bases). Trimming took 5 bases from V and 9 from J, leaving 14 bases between them. The CDR3 covers 13 residues. CDR1 and CDR2 (germline): MNHEY, SVGEGT. The CDR3 nucleotides are TGTGCCAGCAGTCGGGACGGAGACCGGCCCCAGCATTTT. This translates into CASSRDGDRPQHF.

Ten or more counts support this clonotype. The V call is TRBV20-1, the J call TRBJ2-3, with D perhaps TRBD2 (6 bases). Trimming pared 0 bases from V and 2 bases from J, leaving 12 bases between. The CDR3 has 15 amino acids. The germline CDR1 and CDR2 sequences are DFQATT and SNEGSKA (reference sequence). The CDR3 sequence is CSARDWAGSTDTQYF. The CDR3 bases are TGCAGTGCTAGAGATTGGGCGGGGTCCACAGATACGCAGTATTTT.

V and J are TRBV5-1 and TRBJ2-7, with unresolved D. Germline CDR1 SGHRS, CDR2 YFSETQ. The CDR3 runs to 16 residues. Between the trimmed V and J ends, which lost 4 bases and 3 bases, there was a span of 20 bases. DNA of the CDR3: TGCGCCAGCAGCCCGAGACCCTTAGAGGAAGTCTACGAGCAGTACTTC. The encoded protein is CASSPRPLEEVYEQYF.

This clonotype appeared a few times. This rearrangement joins TRBV6-6 to TRBJ2-5; 11 nucleotides match TRBD2. This CDR3 is 14 amino acids long. V dropped 6 bases and J dropped 5; count of bases not matched to a gene: 5. Germline-derived CDR1 and CDR2 are MNHNY and SVGAGI (reference sequence). The CDR3, as DNA: TGTGCCAGCAGATTGACTAGCGGGGACGAGACCCAGTACTTC. It translates to CASRLTSGDETQYF.

The rearrangement links TRBV7-7 to TRBJ2-1, with TRBD1 matching 7 bases. Per germline, CDR1 SSHAT and CDR2 FNYEAQ (reference sequence). V gave up 8 bases and J gave up 8 bases; unmatched junction bases: 12. This CDR3 has 14 amino acids. The CDR3 DNA follows: TGTGCCAGCCCTCCGGGACAGAGGGTCGATGAGCAGTTCTTC. Its translation is CASPPGQRVDEQFF.

This clonotype appeared a few times. The chain is built from TRBV18 and TRBJ1-3; D unclear. The CDR3 totals 14 residues. CDR1 and CDR2 (germline): KGHSH, LQKENI. V lost 3 bases, J lost 7 bases, and 13 bases lay in between. In DNA form, the CDR3 reads TGTGCCAGCTCACCTAGGGAGATGATGAACACCATATATTTT. It is translated as CASSPREMMNTIYF.

This clonotype was seen ten or more times. CDR3 DNA: TGTGCCAGCAGCCGGGACAGGGGTAACACTGAAGCTTTCTTT. Translating it yields CASSRDRGNTEAFF. The chain carries TRBV7-3 and TRBJ1-1; 10 bases fit TRBD1. This CDR3 has 14 amino acids. Germline V gene data show CDR1 as SGHTA and CDR2 as FQGTGA. V dropped 5 bases and J dropped 2; count of bases not matched to a gene: 2.

This clonotype was counted many times. This chain's CDR3 is CAIRSGVAGYEQYV. The DNA for the CDR3 is TGTGCCATCAGATCTGGAGTTGCCGGCTACGAGCAGTACGTC. V is TRBV10-3 and J is TRBJ2-7; D gene ambiguous. This CDR3 contains 14 residues. Trimming took 6 bases from V and 3 from J, leaving 15 bases between them. Germline V gives CDR1 ENHRY, CDR2 SYGVKD.

This clonotype was picked up many times. The chain has TRBV5-5 and TRBJ1-6; D possibly corresponds to TRBD1 (6 bases). The CDR3 sequence is 15 residues long. Per the germline V gene, CDR1 is SGHKS and CDR2 is YYEKEE (reference sequence). With 5 bases removed from V and 6 bases from J, the gap between germline ends came to 15 bases. The CDR3 DNA sequence: TGTGCCAGCAGGGATCAAGGGACAAGTAATTCACCCCTCCACTTT. This codes for CASRDQGTSNSPLHF.